This record looks at one T cell receptor beta chain sequence and its context. Its antigen remains unidentified. Per germline, CDR1 MDHEN and CDR2 SYDVKM. V shed 5 bases and J 4 bases; nucleotides not matched to a gene: 15. There are 19 residues in the CDR3. PCR involved 60 Vbeta and 13 Jbeta primers. The table came from immunoSEQ multiplex PCR; TCRdb's copy has only in-frame clones and leaves some out. This sample's clone table lists 93,000 or so clones. The entry originates in a study of cytomegalovirus exposure and HLA in healthy donors. Background on the study: Findings of an earlier analysis included 110 million or so unique TCR beta sequences from around 180 million T cells.

The study's findings and limits: A later analysis by the authors found several of the most significant clusters apparently linked to common viral pathogens. Analyzed later, most CMV-associated TCR beta chains appeared HLA-restricted.

Sequenced: PBMCs. V gene TRBV28 combines with J gene TRBJ2-7; TRBD2 aligns across 15 bases. The TCR was taken from a man between 40 and 49 years old in good health and CMV-seronegative. This CDR3 is CASSTRIGLAGGNLYEQYF. Written as DNA, the CDR3 is TGTGCCAGCAGTACCCGAATCGGACTAGCGGGAGGGAACTTATACGAGCAGTACTTC.